This TCR beta chain was retrieved from a study of blood T cells in healthy people across ages (dated by TCRdb to the mid-2010s). Looking at the study overall: In model experiments, template switching captured about one uniquely barcoded TCR beta cDNA molecule for every two T cells. Age-related changes in TCR beta repertoire diversity were measured in the study by deep sequencing normalized with unique cDNA molecular identifiers. Donors were grouped into four age groups: young (average 16 years), middle-aged (under 40), aged (about 59) and long-lived (around 82). Two additional independent replicas of 1 million unique cDNA reads from the same blood draw were analyzed for two donors (one aged 18 to 30 and one aged 80 or older).

The library was made by 5' RACE. Sequencer: Illumina HiSeq 2500. A second roughly 6 to 12 cycle PCR used a sample-barcoded 5' primer and a J-beta primer mix. Each TCR beta cDNA molecule received a unique molecular identifier from a template-switch 5' adaptor carrying 12 random nucleotides. At least 2.5 million CDR3-containing paired-end reads were obtained from each sample. All of the RNA was converted into first-strand cDNA using the Mint cDNA synthesis kit, with a TRBC-specific oligonucleotide serving as the primer. After uracil-DNA glycosylase treatment, a first 18-cycle PCR used universal primers M1SS and BC2_uni_R on all cDNA. As for the original processing: Normalization of each sample was performed by random selection of 1 million high-quality reads, each carrying a distinct molecular identifier. Instead of being binned into consensus sequences, reads with shared molecular identifiers were discarded. MiTCR, run with a Q25 quality threshold and the strictest error-elimination algorithm, handled CDR3 identification, clonotype clustering and error correction. A nonparametric unseen species model using Euler transformation provided a lower-bound estimate of total TCR beta diversity. TCRdb ran its own pipeline on the public reads, namely fastp trimming at Q25 and MiXCR clone calling, and kept in-frame beta chains. Each CDR3 protein appears once, grouped with its most common genes and DNA. The V and J calls and clone size are TCRdb's, not the authors'. The sample has approximately 960,000 distinct CDR3 sequences on record, 25% to 30% of them singletons. Jointly, the top ten make up more than 8.5% of the sample.

The 40 or so donors, aged about 6 to 90 years, were systemically healthy Caucasian individuals from Russia. Approximately 10 milliliters of peripheral blood were collected from each donor into EDTA-treated Vacutainer tubes. Ficoll-Paque density-gradient centrifugation was used to isolate PBMCs, with at least 6.5 million per sample. Trizol reagent was used to extract total RNA from PBMCs, with at least 5.5 micrograms per sample. For every donor, flow cytometry on a PBMC aliquot measured the percentage of naive CD45RAhigh/CD27high T cells. The paper as a whole reports these results and caveats: Total diversity estimates from one million sequenced T cells were considered lower bounds and underestimates. As age increased, observed TCR beta diversity per million T cells dropped in a roughly linear way, and a significant reduction was already evident by age around 41. Compared with the aged group, the long-lived group had more naive CD4+ T cells, fewer expanded clones and increased TCR diversity, a pattern suggesting age selection. Because the CMV infection status of the donors was unknown, age-related changes in expanded clonotypes may potentially have been confounded. Observed TCR beta diversity correlated strongly with the percentage of naive T cells measured by flow cytometry. Because profiling used bulk unsorted PBMCs, naive and antigen-experienced compartments could not be compared conclusively.

The CDR3 contains 13 residues, cysteine and phenylalanine counted. Just the 39-base CDR3 DNA is kept, in frame starting at base 1. The junction shows trimming of 3 bases on V and 4 bases on J, and the gene matches do not reach 5 bases of it. Reading the germline V gene (reference sequence) gives CDR1 DFQATT and CDR2 SNEGSKA. The table lists this clonotype with a few counts. No cognate antigen has been identified for it. Per-nucleotide qualities are absent, and no much larger clonotype sits a single base away. This sample also appeared in a second study, on T cells of mothers and their children. In that second paper, the authors write: Nine systemically healthy Caucasian individuals, comprising three mothers and their six children, were included as donors. cDNA synthesis consumed the entire amount of extracted RNA, loaded at about 1.6 ug RNA in each 15 ul reaction. In the second PCR, the M1S primer added sample barcodes and 2-4 random nucleotides. More than 8 million TCR beta CDR3 reads were obtained from each mother, and 2.5 million to 3 million reads were obtained from each child. In both related and unrelated pairs, thymic selection shapes the output of TCR recombination in a similar way, with inherited differences having only a minor effect. Normalized repertoire overlap was always slightly but never significantly higher in related than unrelated mother-child pairs. Persistent microchimeric T cell clones were not detected, at a sensitivity of approximately 93 clones per million clonotypes. The study used deep NGS to compare TCR beta repertoires of mothers and children, seeking features distinguishing related mother-child pairs from unrelated individuals. Mothers averaged about 37 +/- 4 years of age and children averaged about 10 +/- 4 years. After adapters were ligated using NEBNext reagents, the libraries underwent 100+100 nt paired-end sequencing on an Illumina HiSeq 2000. To avoid cross-contamination, the mother libraries and the child libraries were prepared a month apart and sequenced in separate runs. Between roughly 500,000 and 2,300,000 distinct TCR beta clonotypes were identified per donor. Naive TCR beta clonotypes were estimated from low-frequency clonotypes matched to each donor's FACS-determined naive share, without sorting.

The rearrangement combines TRBV20-1 with TRBJ2-7; TRBD1 agrees with 8 junctional bases. Sequencing input: blood. This TCR came from a woman in her forties in good health. The DNA is as follows: TGCAGTGCTAGTGTGGGACAGGAATACGAGCAGTACTTC. The translation is CSASVGQEYEQYF.